This T cell receptor (beta chain) was recovered during a study of T cell responses to AZD1222 COVID-19 vaccine. Overall study: Second doses that came at about 4 or about 12 weeks were put together. Regarding the study as a whole: Possibly, clonal diversity was underestimated; donors were largely white British and included more females. It was only after the peak T cell response that any repertoires were sampled.

Trimming left V 5 bases short and J 2 bases short, with 13 bases between. The CDR3 extends over 14 amino acids. Germline CDR1 MDHEN, CDR2 SYDVKM. Clones were sequenced by immunoSEQ multiplex PCR, and TCRdb holds only the in-frame ones, with some missing. The table records some 80,000 clones, more than 70% of them present only once. As regards this clone: What it binds is not known.

The chain combines TRBV28 with TRBJ2-7, with a tentative D call TRBD1 (5 bases). Sequenced material: peripheral blood, taken on day 0 of AZD1222 vaccination. The receptor comes from an adult in good health. The CDR3: CASSPQTVPYEQYF. The CDR3 DNA follows: TGTGCCAGCAGTCCCCAGACAGTTCCCTACGAGCAGTACTTC.